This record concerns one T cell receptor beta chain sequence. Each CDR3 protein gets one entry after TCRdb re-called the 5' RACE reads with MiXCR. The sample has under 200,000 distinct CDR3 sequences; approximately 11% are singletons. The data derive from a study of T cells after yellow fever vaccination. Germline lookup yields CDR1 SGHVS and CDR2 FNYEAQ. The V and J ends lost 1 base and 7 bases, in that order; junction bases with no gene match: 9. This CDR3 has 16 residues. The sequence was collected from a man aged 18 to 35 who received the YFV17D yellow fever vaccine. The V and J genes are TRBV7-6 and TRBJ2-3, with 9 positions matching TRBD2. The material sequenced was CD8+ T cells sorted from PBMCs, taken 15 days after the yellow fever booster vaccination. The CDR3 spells CASSLDLGGGGNTQYF. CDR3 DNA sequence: TGTGCCAGCAGCTTAGATCTCGGCGGGGGGGGAAATACGCAGTATTTT.